This section outlines one TCR beta chain sequence together with its context. TCRdb reprocessed the RT-PCR reads with MiXCR, giving one entry per CDR3 protein. The sample holds about 23,000 distinct CDR3 sequences, more than 60% seen once. Germline loops: CDR1 MDHEN, CDR2 SYDVKM. This CDR3 is built from 16 residues. With V trimmed by 3 bases and J by 1 base, 5 bases remained unmatched. The entry originates in a study of yellow fever vaccine responses in identical twins. This receptor was obtained from a woman between 18 and 30 years old who received the yellow fever vaccine. Specimen: T cells from blood (PBMCs), unsorted or a sorted subset (not recorded which), collected before or after yellow fever vaccination (not recorded which). The rearrangement uses TRBV28 and TRBJ2-2; 7 nucleotides agree with TRBD2. The chain's CDR3 is CASSFVTGGNTGELFF. The CDR3 DNA sequence: TGTGCCAGCAGTTTCGTTACGGGGGGGAACACCGGGGAGCTGTTTTTT.